A single TCR beta chain is shown here with its context. Using immunoSEQ multiplex PCR, the repertoire was profiled, and TCRdb retains in-frame clones only, with some absent. The table has about 170,000 clones, approximately 87% seen once; the top ten hold around 4.3%. This entry belongs to a study of blood T cell repertoires in COVID-19. V lost 4 bases and J lost 1; bases outside the gene matches: 7. From germline, CDR1 is MNHEY and CDR2 SVGEGT. CDR3 length: 16 amino acids. The TCR comes from a woman aged 45-59 years who had recovered from COVID-19. The material sequenced was PBMCs or T cells enriched from blood (not recorded which). The chain employs TRBV6-2 or TRBV6-3 and TRBJ1-1, with 9 bases fitting TRBD1. CDR3 loop: CASSFYEDRGNTEAFF. CDR3 coding DNA: TGTGCCAGCAGTTTCTACGAGGACAGGGGGAACACTGAAGCTTTCTTT.